This passage covers 19 T cell receptor beta chains from one sample sequenced in a study of T cells after yellow fever vaccination. One entry per CDR3 protein results from TCRdb running MiXCR on the 5' RACE reads. This sample yields around 400,000 distinct CDR3 sequences, of which 9.5% to 13% are seen a single time; roughly 18% belongs to the top ten. The source material was PBMCs, sampled on the day of the first yellow fever vaccination. The receptors shown here come from a man aged 18-30 years who received the YFV17D yellow fever vaccine.

This clonotype has just a few counts. V is TRBV4-2 and J is TRBJ1-5; TRBD1 might be the D (5 bases). This CDR3 has 15 residues. Per the germline V gene, CDR1 is LGHNA and CDR2 is YNFKEQ. With 0 bases removed from V and 4 bases from J, the gap between germline ends came to 10 bases. The CDR3: CASSQDGAENQPQHF. The CDR3 coding sequence is TGTGCCAGCAGCCAAGATGGGGCAGAGAATCAGCCCCAGCATTTT.

The chain links TRBV7-3 to TRBJ2-2, with 8 positions matching TRBD1. CDR1 is SGHTA and CDR2 is FQGTGA in the germline V gene. V lost 2 bases and J lost 2; bases outside the gene matches: 7. The CDR3 runs to 17 residues. CDR3 protein: CASSLHFQGANTGELFF. CDR3 nucleotide sequence: TGTGCCAGCAGCTTACACTTCCAGGGGGCAAACACCGGGGAGCTGTTTTTT.

In this sample, this clonotype turned up a few times. Written as DNA, the CDR3 is TGTGCCAGCACCTCGACACAGGGGTGGCAAGAGACCCAGTACTTC. Translating gives CASTSTQGWQETQYF. This chain links TRBV12-3 or TRBV12-4 with TRBJ2-5, with 7 bases matching TRBD1. The CDR3 consists of 15 residues. The V segment lost 7 bases and the J segment 2 bases; nucleotides outside the gene matches: 10.

The V call is TRBV12-3 or TRBV12-4, the J call TRBJ2-2; 9 bases are a match to TRBD2. V shed 5 bases, J shed 4 bases, and the junction held 20 bases outside the gene matches. CDR3 length: 20 amino acids. CDR3 sequence: CASSPAKGSIAGVFTGELFF. For the CDR3, the DNA is TGTGCCAGCAGTCCAGCGAAGGGATCAATAGCGGGGGTCTTCACCGGGGAGCTGTTTTTT.

The V call is TRBV6-1, the J call TRBJ2-2, with 8 bases that match TRBD2. V lost 6 bases to trimming and J lost 4 bases; unmatched junction nucleotides: 10. The germline V gene has CDR1 MNHNS and CDR2 SASEGT. The CDR3 runs to 16 residues. CDR3 bases: TGTGCCAGCAGCCCCGACGGGGGGGCGATCACCGGGGAGCTGTTTTTT. Translating it yields CASSPDGGAITGELFF.

This clonotype was counted ten times or more. This chain uses TRBV7-2 with TRBJ2-7, with D unclear. Trimming cost V 1 base and J 1 base, with 5 bases left between them. The germline gives CDR1 SGHTA, CDR2 FQGNSA. This CDR3 comprises 13 residues. CDR3 coding DNA: TGTGCCAGCAGCTTAGTAGAATCCTACGAGCAGTACTTC. Protein sequence: CASSLVESYEQYF.

The gene calls are TRBV6-2 or TRBV6-3 and TRBJ2-3, with 13 positions matching TRBD2. Germline values: CDR1 MNHEY, CDR2 SVGEGT. This CDR3 has 16 residues. V trimming: 2 bases; J trimming: 4 bases; junction bases outside the gene matches: 3. CDR3 region: CASSYDTSGGADTQYF. Written as DNA, the CDR3 is TGTGCCAGCAGTTACGACACTAGCGGGGGGGCAGATACGCAGTATTTT.

The rearrangement joins TRBV6-2 or TRBV6-3 to TRBJ1-2; 7 positions agree with TRBD1. Trimming at V came to 3 bases and at J to 5 bases, leaving 9 bases not matched to a gene. CDR1 and CDR2 (germline): MNHEY, SVGEGT. CDR3 length: 15 residues. DNA of the CDR3: TGTGCCAGCAGTTATCCCGGGACAGCTTTTTATGGCTACACCTTC. Protein sequence: CASSYPGTAFYGYTF.

The rearrangement links TRBV6-5 to TRBJ2-3; 8 nucleotides agree with TRBD2. Trimming removed 2 bases from V and 4 bases from J; junction bases left unmatched: 5. Looked up from germline, CDR1 is MNHEY and CDR2 is SVGAGI. This CDR3 comprises 15 residues. CDR3 sequence reads: CASSYPGGASDTQYF. CDR3 nucleotides: TGTGCCAGCAGTTACCCCGGGGGGGCTTCAGATACGCAGTATTTT.

This clonotype was observed a handful of times. The chain employs TRBV11-2 and TRBJ2-5; TRBD2 might be the D (6 bases). The V and J ends lost 5 bases and 10 bases respectively, with 11 bases between them. The germline V gene has CDR1 SGHAT and CDR2 FQNNGV. The CDR3 consists of 11 residues. The DNA of the CDR3 is TGTGCCAGCAGCGCGGAGGGCGACCAGTACTTC. It is translated as CASSAEGDQYF.

In this sample, this clonotype turned up many times. The gene calls are TRBV19 and TRBJ2-7; no reliable D call. CDR3 size: 13 residues. Trimming pared 4 bases from V and 6 bases from J, leaving 13 bases between. Germline V gene data show CDR1 as LNHDA and CDR2 as SQIVND (reference sequence). The CDR3 DNA is TGTGCCAGTAGTACCACAGTGGCTACCGAGCAGTACTTC. Its translation: CASSTTVATEQYF.

A few counts support this clonotype. This chain joins TRBV20-1 and TRBJ2-5; TRBD2 agrees at 7 bases. The CDR3 length is 14 residues. CDR1 and CDR2 from the germline V gene are DFQATT and SNEGSKA (reference sequence). Trimming cost V 1 base and J 2 bases; bases outside gene matches: 4. The CDR3 DNA is TGCAGTGCTAGAGTTAACGGGGGGCAAGAGACCCAGTACTTC. This sequence encodes CSARVNGGQETQYF.

The chain employs TRBV12-3 or TRBV12-4 and TRBJ2-3, with 8 bases fitting TRBD1. The trim removed 5 bases at V and 1 base at J, leaving 8 bases unmatched. The CDR3 runs to 16 residues. Written as DNA, the CDR3 is TGTGCCAGCAGTCCTCCGGACAGGGCCCGCACAGATACGCAGTATTTT. Translation gives CASSPPDRARTDTQYF.

The gene calls are TRBV12-3 or TRBV12-4 and TRBJ2-5; D not resolved. Deletions cut 7 bases from V and 2 bases from J, with 8 bases between. This CDR3 has 12 residues. CDR3 protein: CASMWQQETQYF. CDR3 coding DNA: TGTGCCAGCATGTGGCAGCAAGAGACCCAGTACTTC.

In its sample, this clonotype was seen a few times. This chain joins TRBV5-1 and TRBJ2-1; possibly TRBD1 for D (5 bases). Germline assignment: CDR1 SGHRS and CDR2 YFSETQ. The ends were cut back, 2 bases at V and 8 bases at J, with 8 bases in the middle. The CDR3 spans 12 residues. CDR3 loop: CASSFQGDEQFF. Written as DNA, the CDR3 is TGCGCCAGCAGCTTTCAGGGTGATGAGCAGTTCTTC.

In this sample, this clonotype turned up a few times. This chain joins TRBV20-1 and TRBJ2-7; D might be TRBD1 or TRBD2, each matching 5 bases. The germline V gene encodes CDR1 DFQATT and CDR2 SNEGSKA (reference sequence). V lost 5 bases and J lost 2, with 10 bases in between. The CDR3 loop spans 12 amino acids. The CDR3 loop reads CSARDLTYEQYF. CDR3 DNA: TGCAGTGCTCGGGACCTAACCTACGAGCAGTACTTC.

This clonotype has only a few counts. The chain uses TRBV7-9 and TRBJ1-5, with 7 bases fitting TRBD1. The CDR3 is made up of 13 amino acids. Germline V CDR1 and CDR2: SEHNR, FQNEAQ (reference sequence). Trimming cost V 8 bases and J 7 bases; bases outside gene matches: 8. The CDR3 spells CASCRGPGQPQHF. The CDR3 DNA sequence: TGTGCCAGCTGTAGGGGGCCGGGGCAGCCCCAGCATTTT.

This clonotype was seen a handful of times. The chain links TRBV9 to TRBJ1-2, with TRBD1 matching 8 bases. CDR3 size: 15 residues. J was trimmed by 4 bases and V by 1 base; bases with no gene match: 6. The germline V gene encodes CDR1 SGDLS and CDR2 YYNGEE. This CDR3 reads CASSVRAQGAYGYTF. In nucleotides, the CDR3 is TGTGCCAGCAGCGTAAGGGCCCAGGGGGCCTATGGCTACACCTTC.

This clonotype was observed a few times. The CDR3 bases are TGTGCCAGCAGCTTAGTCAGGGCTAGCGGGGGCCCGAGCTCCTACAATGAGCAGTTCTTC. Amino acid sequence: CASSLVRASGGPSSYNEQFF. This chain connects TRBV11-2 to TRBJ2-1; TRBD2 agrees at 10 bases. Germline trimming cut 1 base from V and 0 bases from J; bases unmatched to any gene: 12. CDR1 SGHAT and CDR2 FQNNGV come from the germline V gene. This CDR3 contains 20 residues.